This T cell receptor (beta chain) was recorded in a study of blood T cell repertoires in COVID-19. On the study more broadly: From T cells, B-cell-depleted T cells, or PBMCs came the material, which was cDNA or gDNA.

Original processing methods: Amplification of reference gene primers provided the estimated nucleated cell counts. Clones were sequenced by immunoSEQ multiplex PCR, and TCRdb holds only the in-frame ones, with some missing. The DNA gave D and trimming, while V, J and clone size come from that table. Of tens of thousands of clones in the sample, about 82% were seen once. Per the germline V gene, CDR1 is SGHTA and CDR2 is FQGTGA. V dropped 5 bases and J dropped 4; count of bases not matched to a gene: 3. The CDR3 sequence is 15 residues long. The sequence came from a man aged 50 to 59 with active COVID-19. The rearrangement links TRBV7-3 to TRBJ2-1; the match to TRBD2 covers 12 bases. Sequenced input: peripheral blood. The CDR3 bases are TGTGCCAGCAGCAGACTAGCGGGAGCATACAATGAGCAGTTCTTC. Translating it yields CASSRLAGAYNEQFF.